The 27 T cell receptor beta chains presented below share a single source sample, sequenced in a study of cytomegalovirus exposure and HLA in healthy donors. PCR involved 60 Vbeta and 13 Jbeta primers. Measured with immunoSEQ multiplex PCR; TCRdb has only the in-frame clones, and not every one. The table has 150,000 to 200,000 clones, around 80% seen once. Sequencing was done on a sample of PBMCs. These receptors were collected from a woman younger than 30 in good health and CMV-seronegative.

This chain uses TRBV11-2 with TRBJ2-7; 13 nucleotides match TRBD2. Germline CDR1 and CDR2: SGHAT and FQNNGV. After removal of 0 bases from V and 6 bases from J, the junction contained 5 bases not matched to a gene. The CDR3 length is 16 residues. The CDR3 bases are TGTGCCAGCAGCTTAGAAGGACTAGCGGGAGCGTTCGAGCAGTACTTC. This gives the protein CASSLEGLAGAFEQYF.

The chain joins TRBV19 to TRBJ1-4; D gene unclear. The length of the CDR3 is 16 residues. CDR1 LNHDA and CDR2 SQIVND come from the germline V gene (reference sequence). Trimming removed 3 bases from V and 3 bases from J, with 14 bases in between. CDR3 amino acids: CASSIPSAAANEKLFF. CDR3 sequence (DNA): TGTGCCAGTAGTATTCCCTCCGCGGCGGCTAATGAAAAACTGTTTTTT.

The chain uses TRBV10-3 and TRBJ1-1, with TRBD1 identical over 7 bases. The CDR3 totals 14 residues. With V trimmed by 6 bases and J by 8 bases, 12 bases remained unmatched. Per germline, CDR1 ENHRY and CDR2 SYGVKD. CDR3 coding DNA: TGTGCCATCAGGGCGGGACTGCAGGGGGGAGAAGCTTTCTTT. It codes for CAIRAGLQGGEAFF.

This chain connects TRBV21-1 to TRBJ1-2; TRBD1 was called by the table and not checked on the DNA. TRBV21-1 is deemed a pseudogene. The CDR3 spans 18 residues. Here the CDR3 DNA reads TGTGCCAGCAGCAGTACGGACAGGGGGACGTATAAAGACTATGGCTACACCTTC. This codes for CASSSTDRGTYKDYGYTF.

CDR3 in DNA: TGTGCCAGCACCCGGAAAGGGGTGGTGGACGAGCAGTACTTC. Translating gives CASTRKGVVDEQYF. The chain links TRBV28 to TRBJ2-7, with a tentative D call TRBD1 (5 bases). The CDR3 is made up of 14 amino acids. The germline CDR1 and CDR2 sequences are MDHEN and SYDVKM. The germline V and J ends were trimmed by 7 bases and 5 bases, with 18 bases remaining between them.

The CDR3 sequence is CASSRLAGPYNEQFF. CDR3 in DNA: TGTGCCAGCAGTAGACTAGCGGGACCGTACAATGAGCAGTTCTTC. The chain joins TRBV6-5 to TRBJ2-1; 11 nucleotides agree with TRBD2. This CDR3 has 15 residues. Germline lookup yields CDR1 MNHEY and CDR2 SVGAGI. V dropped 5 bases and J dropped 4; count of bases not matched to a gene: 4.

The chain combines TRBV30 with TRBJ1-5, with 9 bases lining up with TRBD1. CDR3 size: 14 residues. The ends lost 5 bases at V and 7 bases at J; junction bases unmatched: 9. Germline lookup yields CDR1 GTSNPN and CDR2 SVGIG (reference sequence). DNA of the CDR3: TGTGCCTGGGGGACGGGACAGGGTAACCAGCCCCAGCATTTT. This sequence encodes CAWGTGQGNQPQHF.

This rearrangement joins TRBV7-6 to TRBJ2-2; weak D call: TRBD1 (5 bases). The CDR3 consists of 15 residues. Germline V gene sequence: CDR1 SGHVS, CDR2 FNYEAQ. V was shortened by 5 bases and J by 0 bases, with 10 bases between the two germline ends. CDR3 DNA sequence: TGTGCCAGCAGCCCCAGGGAAACGAACACCGGGGAGCTGTTTTTT. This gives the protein CASSPRETNTGELFF.

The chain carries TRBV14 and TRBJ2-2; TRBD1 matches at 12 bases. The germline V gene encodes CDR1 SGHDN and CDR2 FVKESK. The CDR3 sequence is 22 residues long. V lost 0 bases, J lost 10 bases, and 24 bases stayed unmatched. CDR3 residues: CASSQDPYGGTGGIGPPAELFF. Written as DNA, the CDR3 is TGTGCCAGCAGCCAAGACCCCTACGGGGGGACAGGGGGCATCGGGCCCCCGGCGGAGCTGTTTTTT. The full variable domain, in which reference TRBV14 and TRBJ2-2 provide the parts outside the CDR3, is EAGVTQFPSHSVIEKGQTVTLRCDPISGHDNLYWYRRVMGKEIKFLLHFVKESKQDESGMPNNRFLAERTGGTYSTLKVQPAELEDSGVYFCASSQDPYGGTGGIGPPAELFFGEGSRLTVL.

CDR3 in amino acids: CAIIWVGFRQTDHPLTYEQYF. CDR3 coding DNA: TGTGCCATCATCTGGGTGGGATTCCGACAGACCGATCATCCATTAACCTACGAGCAGTACTTC. The V call is TRBV10-3, the J call TRBJ2-7; weak D call: TRBD1 (5 bases). Germline V gene lookup returns CDR1 ENHRY and CDR2 SYGVKD. CDR3 length: 21 residues. V dropped 7 bases and J dropped 2 bases, with 36 bases sitting between them.

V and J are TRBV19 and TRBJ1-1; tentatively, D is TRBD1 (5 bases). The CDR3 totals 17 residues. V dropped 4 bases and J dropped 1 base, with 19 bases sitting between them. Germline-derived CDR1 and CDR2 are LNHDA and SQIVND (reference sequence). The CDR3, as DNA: TGTGCCAGTAGTACAGGGATTGTCTATATAGAGAACACTGAAGCTTTCTTT. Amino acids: CASSTGIVYIENTEAFF.

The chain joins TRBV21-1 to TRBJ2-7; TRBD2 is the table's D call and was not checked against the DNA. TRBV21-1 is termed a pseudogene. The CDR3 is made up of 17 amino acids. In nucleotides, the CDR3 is TGTGCCAGCAGCAAAGTTCTAGGTCTGAGCGTTACCTACGAGCAGTACTTC. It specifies CASSKVLGLSVTYEQYF.

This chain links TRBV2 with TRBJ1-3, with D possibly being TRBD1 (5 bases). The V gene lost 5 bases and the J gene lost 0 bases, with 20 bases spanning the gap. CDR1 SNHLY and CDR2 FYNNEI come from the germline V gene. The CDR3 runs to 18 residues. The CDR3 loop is CASSSRPGGADSGNTIYF. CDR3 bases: TGTGCCAGCAGTTCCAGACCCGGTGGGGCGGACTCTGGAAACACCATATATTTT.

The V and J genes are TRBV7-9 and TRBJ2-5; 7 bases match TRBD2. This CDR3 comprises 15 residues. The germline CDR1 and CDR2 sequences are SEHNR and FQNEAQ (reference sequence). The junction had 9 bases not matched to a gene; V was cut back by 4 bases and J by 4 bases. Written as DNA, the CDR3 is TGTGCCAGCAGCTATCAGGCGGGAGTGGGAGAGACCCAGTACTTC. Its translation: CASSYQAGVGETQYF.

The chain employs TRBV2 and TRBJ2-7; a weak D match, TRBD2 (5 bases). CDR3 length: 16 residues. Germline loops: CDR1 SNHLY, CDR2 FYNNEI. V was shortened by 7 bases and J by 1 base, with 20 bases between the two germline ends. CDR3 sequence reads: CASKKLRELISYEQYF. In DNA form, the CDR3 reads TGTGCCAGCAAAAAACTAAGGGAGCTGATATCCTACGAGCAGTACTTC.

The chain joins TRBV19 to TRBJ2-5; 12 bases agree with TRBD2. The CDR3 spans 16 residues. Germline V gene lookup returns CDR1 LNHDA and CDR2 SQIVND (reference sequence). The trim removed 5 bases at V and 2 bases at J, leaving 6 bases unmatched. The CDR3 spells CASSLGLAGPQETQYF. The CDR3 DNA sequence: TGTGCCAGTAGTCTCGGACTAGCGGGGCCTCAAGAGACCCAGTACTTC.

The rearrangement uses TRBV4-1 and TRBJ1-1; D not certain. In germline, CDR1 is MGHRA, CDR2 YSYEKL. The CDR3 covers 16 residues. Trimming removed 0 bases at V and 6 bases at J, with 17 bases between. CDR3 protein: CASSQDPLLVVAEAFF. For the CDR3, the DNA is TGCGCCAGCAGCCAAGATCCACTTCTGGTGGTCGCTGAAGCTTTCTTT.

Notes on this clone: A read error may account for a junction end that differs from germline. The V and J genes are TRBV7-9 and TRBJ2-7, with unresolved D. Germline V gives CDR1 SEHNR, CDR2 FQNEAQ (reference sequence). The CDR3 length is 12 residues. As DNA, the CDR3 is TGTTCCAGCAGTCAACTTAGCTACGAGCAGTACTTC. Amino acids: CSSSQLSYEQYF.

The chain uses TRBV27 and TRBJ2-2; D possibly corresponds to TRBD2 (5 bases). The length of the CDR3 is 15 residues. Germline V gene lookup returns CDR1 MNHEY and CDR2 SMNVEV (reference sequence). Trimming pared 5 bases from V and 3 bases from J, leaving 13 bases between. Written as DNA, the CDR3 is TGTGCCAGCAGTGGACTGACTGCGGACACCGGGGAGCTGTTTTTT. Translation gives CASSGLTADTGELFF.

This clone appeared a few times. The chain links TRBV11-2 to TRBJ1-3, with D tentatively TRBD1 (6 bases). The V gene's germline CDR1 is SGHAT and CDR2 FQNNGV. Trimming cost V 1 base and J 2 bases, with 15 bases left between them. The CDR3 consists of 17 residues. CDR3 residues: CASSLGVGGQTGNTIYF. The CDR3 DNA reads TGTGCCAGCAGCTTAGGAGTGGGGGGGCAAACTGGAAACACCATATATTTT.

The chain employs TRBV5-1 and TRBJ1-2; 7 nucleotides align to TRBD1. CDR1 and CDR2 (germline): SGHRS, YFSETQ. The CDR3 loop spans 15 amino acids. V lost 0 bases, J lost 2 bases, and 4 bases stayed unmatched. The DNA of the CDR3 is TGCGCCAGCAGCTTGGAAGGGGGCAGAAACTATGGCTACACCTTC. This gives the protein CASSLEGGRNYGYTF. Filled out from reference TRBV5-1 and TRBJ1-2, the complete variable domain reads KAGVTQTPRYLIKTRGQQVTLSCSPISGHRSVSWYQQTPGQGLQFLFEYFSETQRNKGNFPGRFSGRQFSNSRSEMNVSTLELGDSALYLCASSLEGGRNYGYTFGSGTRLTVV.

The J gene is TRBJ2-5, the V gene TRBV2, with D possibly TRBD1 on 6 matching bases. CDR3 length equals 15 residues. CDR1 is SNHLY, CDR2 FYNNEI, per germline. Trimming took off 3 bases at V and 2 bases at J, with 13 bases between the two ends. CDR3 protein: CASSERQVWQETQYF. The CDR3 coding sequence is TGTGCCAGCAGTGAGAGACAGGTTTGGCAAGAGACCCAGTACTTC. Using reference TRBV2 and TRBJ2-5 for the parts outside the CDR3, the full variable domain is EPEVTQTPSHQVTQMGQEVILRCVPISNHLYFYWYRQILGQKVEFLVSFYNNEISEKSEIFDDQFSVERPDGSNFTLKIRSTKLEDSAMYFCASSERQVWQETQYFGPGTRLLVL.

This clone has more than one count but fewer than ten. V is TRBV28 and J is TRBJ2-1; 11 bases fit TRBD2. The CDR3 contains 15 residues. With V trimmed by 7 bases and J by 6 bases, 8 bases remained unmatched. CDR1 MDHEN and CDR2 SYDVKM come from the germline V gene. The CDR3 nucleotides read TGTGCCAGCAAACCCCCTAGCGGGAGGTTCAATGAGCAGTTCTTC. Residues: CASKPPSGRFNEQFF. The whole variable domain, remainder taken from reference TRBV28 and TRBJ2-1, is DVKVTQSSRYLVKRTGEKVFLECVQDMDHENMFWYRQDPGLGLRLIYFSYDVKMKEKGDIPEGYSVSREKKERFSLILESASTNQTSMYLCASKPPSGRFNEQFFGPGTRLTVL.

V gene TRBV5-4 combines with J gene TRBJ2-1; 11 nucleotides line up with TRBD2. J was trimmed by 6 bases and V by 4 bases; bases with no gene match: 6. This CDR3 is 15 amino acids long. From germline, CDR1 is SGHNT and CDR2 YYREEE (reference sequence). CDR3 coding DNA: TGTGCCAGCAGCCAACTAGCGGGAGTACGCAATGAGCAGTTCTTC. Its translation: CASSQLAGVRNEQFF.

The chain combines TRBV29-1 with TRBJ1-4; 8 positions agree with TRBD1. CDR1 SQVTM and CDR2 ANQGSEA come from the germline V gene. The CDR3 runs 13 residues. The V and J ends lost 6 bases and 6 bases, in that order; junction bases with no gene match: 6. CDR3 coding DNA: TGCAGCGTGACAGACAGGGGTTATGAAAAACTGTTTTTT. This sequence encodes CSVTDRGYEKLFF.

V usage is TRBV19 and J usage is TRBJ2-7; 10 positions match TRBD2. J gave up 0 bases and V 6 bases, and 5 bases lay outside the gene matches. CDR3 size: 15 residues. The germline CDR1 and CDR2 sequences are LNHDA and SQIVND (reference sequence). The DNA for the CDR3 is TGTGCCAGTAGAGGACTAGCGGAGGCCTCCTACGAGCAGTACTTC. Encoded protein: CASRGLAEASYEQYF. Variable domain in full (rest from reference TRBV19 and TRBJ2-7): DGGITQSPKYLFRKEGQNVTLSCEQNLNHDAMYWYRQDPGQGLRLIYYSQIVNDFQKGDIAEGYSVSREKKESFPLTVTSAQKNPTAFYLCASRGLAEASYEQYFGPGTRLTVT.

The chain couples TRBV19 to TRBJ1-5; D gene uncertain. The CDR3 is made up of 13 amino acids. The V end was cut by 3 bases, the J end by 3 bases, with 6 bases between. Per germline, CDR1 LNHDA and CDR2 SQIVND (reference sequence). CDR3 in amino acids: CASSMRDNQPQHF. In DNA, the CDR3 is TGTGCCAGTAGTATGAGGGACAATCAGCCCCAGCATTTT. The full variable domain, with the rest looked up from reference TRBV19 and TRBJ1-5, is DGGITQSPKYLFRKEGQNVTLSCEQNLNHDAMYWYRQDPGQGLRLIYYSQIVNDFQKGDIAEGYSVSREKKESFPLTVTSAQKNPTAFYLCASSMRDNQPQHFGDGTRLSIL.